The 9 T cell receptor beta chains listed next were all sequenced from one sample in a study of OX40 agonist ivuxolimab in advanced cancers. Profiling relied on immunoSEQ multiplex PCR, and the TCRdb table lists in-frame clones only, not all of them. In the table there are 50,000 to 65,000 clones, around four fifths of which are singletons. Sample: CD4+ or CD8+ T cells sorted from blood, taken in a trial of the OX40 agonist ivuxolimab. The receptors were gathered from an adult with an advanced solid tumor such as melanoma, head and neck, liver or kidney cancer.

This chain links TRBV2 with TRBJ1-1; a possible D gene is TRBD1 (6 bases). Trimming took 6 bases from V and 1 from J, leaving 15 bases between them. Germline V lookup: CDR1 SNHLY, CDR2 FYNNEI. The CDR3 is 15 amino acids. The CDR3 reads CASRDTAGANTEAFF. The CDR3 region has the DNA TGTGCCAGCAGGGACACCGCGGGGGCGAACACTGAAGCTTTCTTT.

In this sample, this clone turned up once. The rearrangement uses TRBV4-1 and TRBJ2-1, with 10 nucleotides matching TRBD1. Germline CDR1 MGHRA, CDR2 YSYEKL. This CDR3 contains 15 residues. The V and J ends lost 4 bases and 10 bases, in that order; junction bases with no gene match: 10. The CDR3 DNA sequence: TGCGCCAGCAGCCCCCGACAGGGGGCTTTTTGGGAGCAGTTCTTC. This sequence encodes CASSPRQGAFWEQFF.

The J gene is TRBJ2-2, the V gene TRBV28; the D gene is possibly TRBD2 (6 bases). This CDR3 has 15 residues. Per germline, CDR1 MDHEN and CDR2 SYDVKM. Trimming took off 11 bases at V and 1 base at J, with 17 bases between the two ends. As DNA, the CDR3 is TGTGCCTCACGGACTGCTAGCGAGAACACCGGGGAGCTGTTTTTT. Protein product: CASRTASENTGELFF.

The rearrangement joins TRBV28 to TRBJ2-7; D not certain. Per the germline V gene, CDR1 is MDHEN and CDR2 is SYDVKM. The CDR3 extends over 14 amino acids. Between the trimmed V and J ends, which lost 5 bases and 2 bases, there was a span of 13 bases. The CDR3 DNA reads TGTGCCAGCAGTCGCGCTCAGGTCCCCTACGAGCAGTACTTC. This encodes CASSRAQVPYEQYF. The full variable domain, rest sourced from reference TRBV28 and TRBJ2-7, is DVKVTQSSRYLVKRTGEKVFLECVQDMDHENMFWYRQDPGLGLRLIYFSYDVKMKEKGDIPEGYSVSREKKERFSLILESASTNQTSMYLCASSRAQVPYEQYFGPGTRLTVT.

The chain joins TRBV6-6 to TRBJ1-1, with D perhaps matching TRBD1 (5 bases). The V end was cut by 10 bases, the J end by 5 bases, with 14 bases between. There are 12 residues in the CDR3. Germline CDR1 reads MNHNY; CDR2 reads SVGAGI (reference sequence). The CDR3 DNA sequence: TGTGCCATCCAGGGAGGGGCTACTGAAGCTTTCTTT. It encodes CAIQGGATEAFF.

This chain joins TRBV2 and TRBJ2-3, with 8 bases that match TRBD1. This CDR3 is built from 16 residues. The V gene end was trimmed by 7 bases and the J gene end by 2 bases; junction bases not matched to a gene: 11. Looked up from germline, CDR1 is SNHLY and CDR2 is FYNNEI. CDR3 coding DNA: TGTGCCAGCACGGACAGGGATGGACCTCTCACAGATACGCAGTATTTT. Protein sequence: CASTDRDGPLTDTQYF.

This sequence joins TRBV13 and TRBJ2-5, with TRBD2 identical over 14 bases. CDR1 is PRHDT, CDR2 FYEKMQ, per germline (reference sequence). V gave up 1 base and J gave up 0 bases; unmatched junction bases: 7. The length of the CDR3 is 19 residues. CDR3 nucleotides: TGTGCCAGCAGCTTAGCCGGACGGACTAGCGGGAGGAACCAAGAGACCCAGTACTTC. It is translated as CASSLAGRTSGRNQETQYF.

CDR3 sequence (DNA): TGTGCCAGCGGATTCACGAATGAGCAGTTCTTC. Protein: CASGFTNEQFF. V is TRBV7-6 and J is TRBJ2-1; D call uncertain. The CDR3 runs 11 residues. Trimming removed 8 bases at V and 7 bases at J, with 9 bases between. CDR1 SGHVS and CDR2 FNYEAQ come from the germline V gene.

The chain couples TRBV25-1 to TRBJ2-7; 9 nucleotides align to TRBD1. V was clipped by 8 bases and J by 5 bases; unmatched bases: 7. This CDR3 is 13 amino acids long. Germline-derived CDR1 and CDR2 are MGHDK and SYGVNS. The chain's CDR3 is CASSGQGLDEQYF. The CDR3 nucleotides read TGTGCCAGCTCGGGACAGGGTTTGGACGAGCAGTACTTC.